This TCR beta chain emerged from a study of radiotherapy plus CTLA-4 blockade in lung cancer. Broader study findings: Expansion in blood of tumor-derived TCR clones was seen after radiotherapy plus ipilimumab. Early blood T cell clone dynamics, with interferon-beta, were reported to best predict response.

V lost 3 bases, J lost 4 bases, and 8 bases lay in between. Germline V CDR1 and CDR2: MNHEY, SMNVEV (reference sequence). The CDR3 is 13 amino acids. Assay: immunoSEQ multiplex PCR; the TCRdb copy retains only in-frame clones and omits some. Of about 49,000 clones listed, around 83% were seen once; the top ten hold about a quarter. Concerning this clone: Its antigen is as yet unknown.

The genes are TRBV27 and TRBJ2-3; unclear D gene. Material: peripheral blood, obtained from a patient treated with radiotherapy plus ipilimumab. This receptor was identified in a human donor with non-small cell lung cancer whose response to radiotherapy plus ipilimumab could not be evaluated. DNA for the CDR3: TGTGCCAGCAGTTTGCAACGAGCAGATACGCAGTATTTT. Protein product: CASSLQRADTQYF.